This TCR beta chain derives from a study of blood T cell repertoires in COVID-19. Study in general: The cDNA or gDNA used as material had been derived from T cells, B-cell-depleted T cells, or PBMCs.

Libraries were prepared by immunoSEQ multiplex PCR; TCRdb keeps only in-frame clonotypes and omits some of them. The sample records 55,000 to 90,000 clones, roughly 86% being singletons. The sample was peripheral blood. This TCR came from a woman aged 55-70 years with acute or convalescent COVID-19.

CDR3 protein: CASSPNPLVGETQYF. CDR3 DNA sequence: TGTGCCAGCAGCCCCAATCCTCTCGTCGGGGAGACCCAGTACTTC. The chain uses TRBV11-1 and TRBJ2-5; no firm D call. V dropped 5 bases and J dropped 5 bases, with 18 bases sitting between them. The CDR3 extends over 15 amino acids. The germline CDR1 and CDR2 sequences are SGHAT and FQDESV (reference sequence).